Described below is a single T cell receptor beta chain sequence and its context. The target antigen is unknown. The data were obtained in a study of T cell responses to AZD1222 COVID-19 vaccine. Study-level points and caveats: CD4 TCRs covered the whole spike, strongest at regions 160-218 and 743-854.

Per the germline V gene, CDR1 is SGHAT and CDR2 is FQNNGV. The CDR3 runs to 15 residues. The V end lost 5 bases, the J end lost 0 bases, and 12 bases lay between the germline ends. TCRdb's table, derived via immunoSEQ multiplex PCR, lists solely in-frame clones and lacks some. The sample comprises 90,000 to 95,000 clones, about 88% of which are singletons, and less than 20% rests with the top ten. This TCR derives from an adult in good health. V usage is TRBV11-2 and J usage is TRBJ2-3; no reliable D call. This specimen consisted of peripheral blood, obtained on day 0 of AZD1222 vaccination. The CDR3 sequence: CASSTRSDSTDTQYF. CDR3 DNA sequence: TGTGCCAGCAGCACCCGCTCGGATAGCACAGATACGCAGTATTTT.